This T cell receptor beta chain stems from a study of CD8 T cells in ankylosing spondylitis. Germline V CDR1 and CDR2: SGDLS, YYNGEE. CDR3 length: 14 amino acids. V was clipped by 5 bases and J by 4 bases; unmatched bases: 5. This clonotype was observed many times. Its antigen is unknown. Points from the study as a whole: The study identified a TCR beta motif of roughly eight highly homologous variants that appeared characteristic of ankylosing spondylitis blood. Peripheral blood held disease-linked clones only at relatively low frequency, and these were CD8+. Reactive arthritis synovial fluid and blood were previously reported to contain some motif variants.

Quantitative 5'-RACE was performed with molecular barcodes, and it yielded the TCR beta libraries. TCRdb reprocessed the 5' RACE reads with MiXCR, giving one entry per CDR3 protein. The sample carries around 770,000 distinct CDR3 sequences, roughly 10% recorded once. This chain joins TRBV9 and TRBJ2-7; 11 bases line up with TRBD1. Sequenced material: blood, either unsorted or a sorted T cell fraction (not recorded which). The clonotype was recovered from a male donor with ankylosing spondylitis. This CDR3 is CASSPGQGGYEQYF. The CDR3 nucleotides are TGTGCCAGCAGTCCGGGACAGGGGGGATACGAGCAGTACTTC. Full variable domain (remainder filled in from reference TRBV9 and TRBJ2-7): DSGVTQTPKHLITATGQRVTLRCSPRSGDLSVYWYQQSLDQGLQFLIQYYNGEERAKGNILERFSAQQFPDLHSELNLSSLELGDSALYFCASSPGQGGYEQYFGPGTRLTVT.